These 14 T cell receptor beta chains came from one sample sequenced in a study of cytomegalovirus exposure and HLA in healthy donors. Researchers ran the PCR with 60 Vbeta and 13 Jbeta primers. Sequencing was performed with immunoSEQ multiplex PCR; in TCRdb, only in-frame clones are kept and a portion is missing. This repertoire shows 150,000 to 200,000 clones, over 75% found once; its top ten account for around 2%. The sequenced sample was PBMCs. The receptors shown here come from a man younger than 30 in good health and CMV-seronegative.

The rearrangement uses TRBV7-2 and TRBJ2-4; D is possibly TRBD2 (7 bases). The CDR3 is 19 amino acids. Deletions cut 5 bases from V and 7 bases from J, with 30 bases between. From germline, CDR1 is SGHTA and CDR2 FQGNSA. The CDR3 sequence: CASSPTGNDRQVGGNIQYF. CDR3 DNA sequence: TGTGCCAGCAGCCCCACCGGCAACGACAGGCAGGTCGGGGGGAACATTCAGTACTTC.

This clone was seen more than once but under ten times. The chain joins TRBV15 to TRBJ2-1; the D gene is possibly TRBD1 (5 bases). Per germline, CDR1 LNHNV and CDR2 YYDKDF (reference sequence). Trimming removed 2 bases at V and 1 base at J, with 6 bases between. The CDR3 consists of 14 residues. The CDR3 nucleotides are TGTGCCACCAGCAGAAAGGGGTCCTACAATGAGCAGTTCTTC. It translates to CATSRKGSYNEQFF.

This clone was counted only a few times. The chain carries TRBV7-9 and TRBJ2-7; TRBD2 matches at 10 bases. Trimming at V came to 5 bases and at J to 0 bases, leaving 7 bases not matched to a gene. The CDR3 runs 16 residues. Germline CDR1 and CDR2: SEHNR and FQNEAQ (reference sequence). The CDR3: CASSQDWTSGSYEQYF. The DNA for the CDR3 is TGTGCCAGCAGCCAAGATTGGACTAGCGGCTCCTACGAGCAGTACTTC.

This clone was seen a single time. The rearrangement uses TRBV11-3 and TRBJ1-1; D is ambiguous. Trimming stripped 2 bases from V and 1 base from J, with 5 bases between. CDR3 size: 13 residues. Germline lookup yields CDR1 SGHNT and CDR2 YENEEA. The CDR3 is CASSLSGNTEAFF. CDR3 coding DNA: TGTGCCAGCAGCTTATCGGGGAACACTGAAGCTTTCTTT. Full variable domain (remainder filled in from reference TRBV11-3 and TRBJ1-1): EAGVVQSPRYKIIEKKQPVAFWCNPISGHNTLYWYLQNLGQGPELLIRYENEEAVDDSQLPKDRFSAERLKGVDSTLKIQPAELGDSAVYLCASSLSGNTEAFFGQGTRLTVV.

The CDR3 reads CASSETSGRVYEQYF. CDR3 nucleotides: TGTGCCAGCAGTGAGACTAGCGGGAGGGTGTACGAGCAGTACTTC. The chain is built from TRBV28 and TRBJ2-7, with 14 bases identical to TRBD2. The germline V gene encodes CDR1 MDHEN and CDR2 SYDVKM. The V gene end was trimmed by 5 bases and the J gene end by 4 bases; junction bases not matched to a gene: 4. This CDR3 contains 15 residues.

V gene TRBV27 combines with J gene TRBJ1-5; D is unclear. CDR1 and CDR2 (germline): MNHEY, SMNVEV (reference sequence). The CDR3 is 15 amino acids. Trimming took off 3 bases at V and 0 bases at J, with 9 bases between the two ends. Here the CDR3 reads CASSLYGISNQPQHF. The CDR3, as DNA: TGTGCCAGCAGTTTGTACGGGATTAGCAATCAGCCCCAGCATTTT.

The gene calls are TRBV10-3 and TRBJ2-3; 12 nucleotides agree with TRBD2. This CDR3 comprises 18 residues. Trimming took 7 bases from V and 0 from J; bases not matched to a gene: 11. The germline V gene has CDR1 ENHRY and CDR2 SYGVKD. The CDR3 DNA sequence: TGTGCCATCATTAATAGGACTAGCGGGGAGCCCAGCACAGATACGCAGTATTTT. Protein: CAIINRTSGEPSTDTQYF.

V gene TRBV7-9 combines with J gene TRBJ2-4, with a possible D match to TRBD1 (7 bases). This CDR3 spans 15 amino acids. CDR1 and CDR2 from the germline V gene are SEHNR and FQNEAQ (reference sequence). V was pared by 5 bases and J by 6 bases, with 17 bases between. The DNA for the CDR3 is TGTGCCAGCAGCAGTAACAGGGGAGGTAGAAACATTCAGTACTTC. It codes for CASSSNRGGRNIQYF.

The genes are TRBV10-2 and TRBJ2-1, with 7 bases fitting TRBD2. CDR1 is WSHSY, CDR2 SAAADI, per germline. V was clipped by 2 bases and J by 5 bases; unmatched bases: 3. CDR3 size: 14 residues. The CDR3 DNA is TGCGCCAGCAGTGAGCAGGGAGGGCACAATGAGCAGTTCTTC. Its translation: CASSEQGGHNEQFF.

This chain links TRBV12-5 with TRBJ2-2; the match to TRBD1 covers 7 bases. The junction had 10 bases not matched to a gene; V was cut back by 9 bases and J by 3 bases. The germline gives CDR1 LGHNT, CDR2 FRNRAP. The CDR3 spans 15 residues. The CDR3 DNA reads TGTGCTAGCAGACGGACAGGCATTGACACCGGGGAGCTGTTTTTT. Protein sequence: CASRRTGIDTGELFF.

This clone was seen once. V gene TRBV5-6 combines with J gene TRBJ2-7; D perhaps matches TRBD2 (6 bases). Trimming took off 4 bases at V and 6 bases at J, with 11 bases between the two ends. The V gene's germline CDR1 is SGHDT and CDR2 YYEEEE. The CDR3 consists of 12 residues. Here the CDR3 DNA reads TGTGCCAGCAGCCGCGGGGCAGCCGAGCAGTACTTC. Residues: CASSRGAAEQYF.

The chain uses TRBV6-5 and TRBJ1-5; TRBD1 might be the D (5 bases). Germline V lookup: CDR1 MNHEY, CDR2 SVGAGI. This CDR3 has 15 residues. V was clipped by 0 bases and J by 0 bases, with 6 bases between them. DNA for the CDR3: TGTGCCAGCAGTTACTCACAGGATAGCAATCAGCCCCAGCATTTT. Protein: CASSYSQDSNQPQHF.

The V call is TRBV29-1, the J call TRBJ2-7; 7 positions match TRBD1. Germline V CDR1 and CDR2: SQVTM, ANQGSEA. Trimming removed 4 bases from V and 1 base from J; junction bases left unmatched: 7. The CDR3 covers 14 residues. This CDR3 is CSVVTGRASYEQYF. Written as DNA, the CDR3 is TGCAGCGTTGTGACAGGGAGAGCTTCCTACGAGCAGTACTTC.

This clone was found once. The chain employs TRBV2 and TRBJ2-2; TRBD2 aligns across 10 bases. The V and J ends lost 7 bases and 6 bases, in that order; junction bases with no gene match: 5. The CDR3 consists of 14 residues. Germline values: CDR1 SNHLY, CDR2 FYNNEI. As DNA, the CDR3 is TGTGCCAGCACTGGTCTAGCGGGAGCCGGGGAGCTGTTTTTT. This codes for CASTGLAGAGELFF.